What follows are 26 T cell receptor beta chains derived from one specimen sequenced in a study of low-dose radiotherapy and immunotherapy resistance in tumors. With TRAV- and TRBV-specific primers, first-strand cDNA was made, covering the alpha and beta chains. The authors amplified TCRs for roughly 20 PCR cycles with a constant-region primer and a V-primer adapter. Each CDR3 protein is one row after TCRdb ran MiXCR on the reads. The profile shows approximately 89,000 distinct CDR3 sequences, 15% to 20% of them singletons. Time point specified: before trial treatment. This material consisted of PBMCs, taken before treatment. The receptors originated from a male donor with prostate cancer.

The sample holds many counts of this clonotype. The chain joins TRBV6-1 to TRBJ1-6, with a tentative D call TRBD1 (5 bases). The CDR3 length is 14 residues. The V end lost 4 bases, the J end lost 6 bases, and 10 bases lay between the germline ends. Germline V gives CDR1 MNHNS, CDR2 SASEGT. Here the CDR3 reads CASSGGRVNSPLHF. CDR3 DNA sequence: TGTGCCAGCAGTGGGGGCAGGGTTAATTCACCCCTCCACTTT.

This clonotype has only a few counts. The chain combines TRBV15 with TRBJ1-6, with a possible D match to TRBD1 (5 bases). The CDR3 is 14 amino acids. Germline CDR1 reads LNHNV; CDR2 reads YYDKDF (reference sequence). Trimming removed 2 bases at V and 10 bases at J, with 12 bases between. In nucleotides, the CDR3 is TGTGCCACCAGCAGATCCAGGGAAGGATCACCCCTCCACTTT. Amino acids: CATSRSREGSPLHF.

This clonotype was detected many times. This sequence joins TRBV4-2 and TRBJ1-3, with 7 positions matching TRBD1. The ends lost 1 base at V and 0 bases at J; junction bases unmatched: 9. Germline V gene sequence: CDR1 LGHNA, CDR2 YNFKEQ. The CDR3 sequence is 18 residues long. Here the CDR3 DNA reads TGTGCCAGCAGCCAAGTAGGGACAGCGGGAGACTCTGGAAACACCATATATTTT. It encodes CASSQVGTAGDSGNTIYF.

About this clonotype: Relative to the germline gene, one junction end is altered; a read error may explain this. This chain joins TRBV6-6 and TRBJ1-4; D is possibly TRBD1 (5 bases). The CDR3 is 18 residues long. Germline V CDR1 and CDR2: MNHNY, SVGAGI (reference sequence). As DNA, the CDR3 is TGTGCGAGCAGTTCAAGGATAGGTGGACTGGGGGCTAATGAAAAACTGTTTTTT. It specifies CASSSRIGGLGANEKLFF.

This clonotype was recorded at least ten times. The chain couples TRBV11-2 to TRBJ2-5; no clear D. The V end lost 2 bases, the J end lost 5 bases, and 18 bases lay between the germline ends. The CDR3 length is 16 residues. The germline CDR1 and CDR2 sequences are SGHAT and FQNNGV. The CDR3 sequence is CASSLRTPRMGETQYF. The CDR3 DNA follows: TGTGCCAGCAGCTTACGGACCCCGAGGATGGGGGAGACCCAGTACTTC.

The chain links TRBV5-1 to TRBJ2-5, with 9 bases identical to TRBD1. With V trimmed by 4 bases and J by 2 bases, 6 bases remained unmatched. The CDR3 consists of 15 residues. Germline CDR1 and CDR2: SGHRS and YFSETQ. The CDR3 spells CASSPEDRGQETQYF. Written as DNA, the CDR3 is TGCGCCAGCAGCCCCGAGGACAGGGGTCAAGAGACCCAGTACTTC.

This clonotype was observed many times. The chain carries TRBV20-1 and TRBJ2-1, with D maybe TRBD2 (7 bases). CDR1 is DFQATT and CDR2 is SNEGSKA in the germline V gene (reference sequence). The V and J ends lost 3 bases and 4 bases respectively, with 16 bases between them. There are 15 residues in the CDR3. CDR3 sequence (DNA): TGCAGTGCTAGGGGGGCGGGAGCGGGGTACAATGAGCAGTTCTTC. It yields the protein CSARGAGAGYNEQFF.

This clonotype appeared many times. The chain joins TRBV29-1 to TRBJ2-3; 8 bases match TRBD1. CDR1 SQVTM and CDR2 ANQGSEA come from the germline V gene. The J segment lost 0 bases and the V segment lost 7 bases, leaving 6 bases of the junction unmatched. The CDR3 contains 14 residues. Here the CDR3 DNA reads TGCAGCGCGCGGACAGGGACTAGCACAGATACGCAGTATTTT. Its translation: CSARTGTSTDTQYF.

This clonotype was observed a handful of times. The rearrangement joins TRBV29-1 to TRBJ1-1; D is ambiguous. The germline CDR1 and CDR2 sequences are SQVTM and ANQGSEA. The CDR3 length is 11 residues. Between the trimmed V and J ends, which lost 4 bases and 7 bases, there was a span of 10 bases. DNA for the CDR3: TGCAGCGTTGGAAGGGCCCGTGAAGCTTTCTTT. This sequence encodes CSVGRAREAFF. Full variable domain (outside the CDR3, taken from reference TRBV29-1 and TRBJ1-1): SAVISQKPSRDICQRGTSLTIQCQVDSQVTMMFWYRQQPGQSLTLIATANQGSEATYESGFVIDKFPISRPNLTFSTLTVSNMSPEDSSIYLCSVGRAREAFFGQGTRLTVV.

This clonotype was observed many times. The V and J genes are TRBV11-2 and TRBJ2-5; the match to TRBD2 covers 7 bases. V gave up 2 bases and J gave up 2 bases; unmatched junction bases: 5. CDR3 length: 15 residues. CDR1 and CDR2 from the germline V gene are SGHAT and FQNNGV. The CDR3, as DNA: TGTGCCAGCAGCTTATCCCGGACTAGTCAAGAGACCCAGTACTTC. Translation gives CASSLSRTSQETQYF.

The chain is built from TRBV24-1 and TRBJ2-5; weak D call: TRBD1 (6 bases). The V gene lost 9 bases and the J gene lost 7 bases, with 17 bases spanning the gap. This CDR3 region has 13 residues. The germline V gene encodes CDR1 KGHDR and CDR2 SFDVKD. The CDR3 nucleotides are TGTGCCACCTGGGACGCAGGGGCCGGGACCCAGTACTTC. This translates into CATWDAGAGTQYF.

In this sample, this clonotype turned up many times. The chain links TRBV19 to TRBJ2-2; D is undetermined. This CDR3 spans 13 amino acids. CDR1 and CDR2 from the germline V gene are LNHDA and SQIVND (reference sequence). V shed 5 bases and J shed 7 bases, with 11 bases lying between them. CDR3 sequence (DNA): TGTGCCAGTAGTCGCTTGAGCGTCGGGGAGCTGTTTTTT. This gives the protein CASSRLSVGELFF.

There are many counts of this clonotype. V usage is TRBV28 and J usage is TRBJ2-7; tentatively, D is TRBD2 (5 bases). Trimming removed 0 bases from V and 6 bases from J, with 12 bases in between. Germline V CDR1 and CDR2: MDHEN, SYDVKM. CDR3 length: 14 amino acids. CDR3 in amino acids: CASSLWGGGLEQYF. CDR3 sequence (DNA): TGTGCCAGCAGTTTATGGGGCGGAGGTCTCGAGCAGTACTTC.

This clonotype has a count of ten or more. The chain links TRBV20-1 to TRBJ2-3; 10 nucleotides align to TRBD1. Unmatched junction bases numbered 8, after V lost 6 bases and J lost 5 bases. CDR1 is DFQATT, CDR2 SNEGSKA, per germline (reference sequence). The CDR3 contains 14 residues. The CDR3 region is CSAQDRGLRDTQYF. The CDR3 DNA sequence: TGCAGTGCCCAAGACAGGGGGCTACGAGATACGCAGTATTTT.

The rearrangement uses TRBV7-9 and TRBJ2-1; D is uncertain. CDR3 length equals 13 residues. Germline loops: CDR1 SEHNR, CDR2 FQNEAQ (reference sequence). Trimming removed 5 bases at V and 0 bases at J, with 5 bases between. The CDR3 here is CASSHTSYNEQFF. As DNA, the CDR3 is TGTGCCAGCAGCCACACCTCCTACAATGAGCAGTTCTTC.

Many counts were recorded for this clonotype. J is TRBJ2-3 and V is TRBV20-1; the match to TRBD2 covers 9 bases. The V and J ends lost 5 bases and 4 bases, in that order; junction bases with no gene match: 7. Germline CDR1 and CDR2: DFQATT and SNEGSKA (reference sequence). The CDR3 has 14 residues. The CDR3 DNA follows: TGCAGTGCTCTTCGCGGGGGGGCCGCAGATACGCAGTATTTT. Translated, it gives CSALRGGAADTQYF.

This clonotype was counted ten times or more. The rearrangement links TRBV2 to TRBJ2-3; D unclear. The germline V gene has CDR1 SNHLY and CDR2 FYNNEI. Trimming removed 6 bases at V and 6 bases at J, with 7 bases between. CDR3 length: 11 residues. The CDR3 region has the DNA TGTGCCAGCAGAGATTGGGATACGCAGTATTTT. It specifies CASRDWDTQYF.

This clonotype was observed many times. It is likely a read error, because the conserved phenylalanine at the end of the CDR3 is missing. The DNA is left out, because the CDR3 cannot be placed on it with certainty; the CDR3 is given as TCRdb lists it. The J gene is TRBJ2-7, the V gene TRBV3-1; no check of the table's D call, TRBD2, against the DNA was made. The CDR3 sequence runs 13 residues, both termini included. Germline V lookup: CDR1 LGHDT, CDR2 YNNKEL (reference sequence). CDR3 in amino acids: CASSQWAGGPLVI.

In its sample, this clonotype was seen many times. The V call is TRBV7-9, the J call TRBJ2-2, with TRBD2 as a possible D gene (6 bases). The CDR3 spans 17 residues. Trimming left V 5 bases short and J 3 bases short, with 19 bases between. Per germline, CDR1 SEHNR and CDR2 FQNEAQ (reference sequence). Here the CDR3 DNA reads TGTGCCAGCAGCGCAGGAGGGTTCGGGGGAGACACCGGGGAGCTGTTTTTT. It yields the protein CASSAGGFGGDTGELFF.

The chain links TRBV4-2 to TRBJ2-7; D may be TRBD2 (6 bases). Germline loops: CDR1 LGHNA, CDR2 YNFKEQ. The CDR3 is 18 residues long. Trimming cost V 3 bases and J 4 bases, with 25 bases left between them. CDR3 in amino acids: CASSHDLRREQLGYEQYF. In nucleotides, the CDR3 is TGTGCCAGCAGCCACGATCTGAGGCGGGAACAACTCGGGTACGAGCAGTACTTC.

This clonotype was seen repeatedly, ten times or more. The CDR3 loop reads CASSEGGRAGAQETQYF. The CDR3 nucleotides read TGTGCCAGCAGTGAGGGAGGTCGAGCGGGAGCCCAAGAGACCCAGTACTTC. The V call is TRBV2, the J call TRBJ2-5; 8 bases map to TRBD2. This CDR3 region has 17 residues. V dropped 3 bases and J dropped 1; count of bases not matched to a gene: 10. CDR1 is SNHLY, CDR2 FYNNEI, per germline.

This clonotype was counted ten times or more. V and J are TRBV11-1 and TRBJ2-2; D remains ambiguous. The germline V gene encodes CDR1 SGHAT and CDR2 FQDESV (reference sequence). CDR3 length equals 16 residues. Trimming stripped 5 bases from V and 4 bases from J, with 17 bases between. CDR3 sequence (DNA): TGTGCCAGCAGCCATATCGGGCGCCGGGTCACCGGGGAGCTGTTTTTT. It encodes CASSHIGRRVTGELFF.

This clonotype showed up many times. The limits of the CDR3 on the DNA are not certain, so only TCRdb's listed CDR3 is given. The chain is built from TRBV12-3 or TRBV12-4 and TRBJ1-1; the table's TRBD1 call for D was not verified on the DNA. The CDR3 extends over 15 residues, inclusive of both ends. CDR3 in amino acids: CASSFLAGANTEAFF.

This clonotype was picked up many times. This chain joins TRBV6-5 and TRBJ2-1; D unclear. Germline assignment: CDR1 MNHEY and CDR2 SVGAGI. The V gene lost 5 bases and the J gene lost 0 bases, with 14 bases spanning the gap. This CDR3 is 16 amino acids long. The CDR3 region is CASSPRGSSSYNEQFF. CDR3 DNA: TGTGCCAGCAGTCCACGTGGGTCAAGCTCCTACAATGAGCAGTTCTTC.

This clonotype was seen many times. J is TRBJ1-1 and V is TRBV7-9, with 7 nucleotides matching TRBD1. V was pared by 3 bases and J by 4 bases, with 2 bases of the junction left unmatched. This CDR3 is built from 13 residues. Germline lookup yields CDR1 SEHNR and CDR2 FQNEAQ (reference sequence). The CDR3 region is CASSLQGGTEAFF. The CDR3 DNA reads as TGTGCCAGCAGCTTGCAGGGGGGCACTGAAGCTTTCTTT.

The CDR3 DNA follows: TGTGCCAGCAGCTTGATCCAAGAGACCCAGTACTTC. This sequence encodes CASSLIQETQYF. The chain couples TRBV5-6 to TRBJ2-5; D not resolved. CDR1 and CDR2 from the germline V gene are SGHDT and YYEEEE. The CDR3 has 12 amino acids. Trimming took 1 base from V and 1 from J, leaving 2 bases between them.